Below, 18 T cell receptor beta chains from the same sample are listed, as sequenced in a study of radiation and T cells in renal cell carcinoma. Time point specified: blood 4 weeks post-SBRT, at nephrectomy. Specified treatment: 15 Gy SBRT to primary tumor, nephrectomy 4 weeks later. Assay used: immunoSEQ multiplex PCR; TCRdb lists only in-frame clones, some missing. The repertoire includes around 100,000 clones, roughly 84% of them detected once, and approximately 6.9% sits in the top ten. Sequenced material: blood, taken from a patient whose treatment included radiotherapy and nephrectomy. Receptor source: a man aged 55 to 70 with renal cell carcinoma.

The rearrangement links TRBV5-1 to TRBJ2-1; 12 nucleotides agree with TRBD2. Germline lookup yields CDR1 SGHRS and CDR2 YFSETQ. With 2 bases clipped from V and 0 bases from J, the junction kept 6 bases outside the gene matches. The CDR3 length is 18 residues. Here the CDR3 reads CASSLTSGRPRSYNEQFF. CDR3 DNA sequence: TGCGCCAGCAGCTTAACTAGCGGGAGGCCCCGCTCCTACAATGAGCAGTTCTTC.

The chain employs TRBV7-2 and TRBJ1-1; D ambiguous. Germline CDR1 reads SGHTA; CDR2 reads FQGNSA. The V and J ends lost 3 bases and 4 bases respectively, with 12 bases between them. CDR3 length equals 14 residues. The DNA of the CDR3 is TGTGCCAGCAGCTTCTACAGTGGTCTCACTGAAGCTTTCTTT. Amino acid sequence: CASSFYSGLTEAFF.

The chain couples TRBV19 to TRBJ2-2; TRBD2 might be the D (6 bases). The V and J ends lost 6 bases and 1 base respectively, with 9 bases between them. Germline-derived CDR1 and CDR2 are LNHDA and SQIVND (reference sequence). The CDR3 length is 14 residues. In DNA, the CDR3 is TGTGCCAGTAGCTCTAGCGTGAACACCGGGGAGCTGTTTTTT. It encodes CASSSSVNTGELFF.

The chain couples TRBV28 to TRBJ2-3, with 10 nucleotides matching TRBD2. With V trimmed by 3 bases and J by 5 bases, 11 bases remained unmatched. CDR3 length: 17 residues. Per germline, CDR1 MDHEN and CDR2 SYDVKM. CDR3 DNA: TGTGCCAGCAGTTTGGGGGCTAGCGGGAGTCTTAGAGATACGCAGTATTTT. Protein sequence: CASSLGASGSLRDTQYF.

The chain links TRBV18 to TRBJ1-4; D is perhaps TRBD1 (5 bases). Germline assignment: CDR1 KGHSH and CDR2 LQKENI. The CDR3 contains 14 residues. The V end lost 3 bases, the J end lost 5 bases, and 10 bases lay between the germline ends. The CDR3 here is CASSPGRKNEKLFF. The DNA of the CDR3 is TGTGCCAGCTCACCGGGACGGAAGAATGAAAAACTGTTTTTT.

The V gene is TRBV19, the J gene TRBJ2-2; D is unclear. Between the trimmed V and J ends, which lost 3 bases and 5 bases, there was a span of 7 bases. Germline V gene lookup returns CDR1 LNHDA and CDR2 SQIVND (reference sequence). The CDR3 extends over 13 amino acids. This CDR3 reads CASSISRTGELFF. DNA for the CDR3: TGTGCCAGTAGTATTTCTAGGACCGGGGAGCTGTTTTTT.

This sequence joins TRBV12-5 and TRBJ2-2; 11 bases agree with TRBD2. V dropped 6 bases and J dropped 4; count of bases not matched to a gene: 13. Germline V CDR1 and CDR2: LGHNT, FRNRAP. The CDR3 spans 18 residues. The CDR3 nucleotides are TGTGCTAGTGGGGGCCCCTTAGCGGGAGGGCCCGGCACCGGGGAGCTGTTTTTT. This codes for CASGGPLAGGPGTGELFF.

The chain combines TRBV19 with TRBJ2-1; 13 bases line up with TRBD2. V gave up 5 bases and J gave up 2 bases; unmatched junction bases: 12. CDR1 LNHDA and CDR2 SQIVND come from the germline V gene (reference sequence). The CDR3 loop spans 19 amino acids. The CDR3 DNA sequence: TGTGCCAGTAGTCCTCAAGGACTAGCGGGAGAGAACCCCTACAATGAGCAGTTCTTC. Amino acids: CASSPQGLAGENPYNEQFF.

V gene TRBV5-1 combines with J gene TRBJ2-1; possibly TRBD2 for D (6 bases). With 4 bases removed from V and 7 bases from J, the gap between germline ends came to 12 bases. The length of the CDR3 is 13 residues. Germline CDR1 SGHRS, CDR2 YFSETQ. The CDR3 sequence is CASSGSGLNEQFF. The DNA of the CDR3 is TGCGCCAGCAGCGGTAGCGGATTAAATGAGCAGTTCTTC.

The chain employs TRBV28 and TRBJ2-3; D is uncertain. This CDR3 has 13 residues. V lost 4 bases and J lost 0, with 5 bases in between. Germline V gene lookup returns CDR1 MDHEN and CDR2 SYDVKM. The CDR3 loop reads CASSSGSTDTQYF. CDR3 bases: TGTGCCAGCAGTTCGGGTAGCACAGATACGCAGTATTTT. Full variable domain (missing parts from reference TRBV28 and TRBJ2-3): DVKVTQSSRYLVKRTGEKVFLECVQDMDHENMFWYRQDPGLGLRLIYFSYDVKMKEKGDIPEGYSVSREKKERFSLILESASTNQTSMYLCASSSGSTDTQYFGPGTRLTVL.

The chain is built from TRBV19 and TRBJ2-2; 7 bases map to TRBD1. This CDR3 has 14 amino acids. Germline V gives CDR1 LNHDA, CDR2 SQIVND (reference sequence). J gave up 2 bases and V 7 bases, and 4 bases lay outside the gene matches. This CDR3 reads CASTRDSNTGELFF. CDR3 coding DNA: TGTGCCAGTACTAGGGACAGCAACACCGGGGAGCTGTTTTTT.

The chain joins TRBV5-1 to TRBJ2-2; D unclear. Germline CDR1 SGHRS, CDR2 YFSETQ. CDR3 length: 14 amino acids. Trimming removed 0 bases from V and 2 bases from J, with 5 bases in between. The CDR3 sequence is CASSLDGNTGELFF. The DNA for the CDR3 is TGCGCCAGCAGCTTGGACGGCAACACCGGGGAGCTGTTTTTT.

This chain's CDR3 is CASSRGLAGVIQYF. Written as DNA, the CDR3 is TGTGCCAGCAGCCGGGGACTAGCGGGAGTCATTCAGTACTTC. This chain links TRBV11-2 with TRBJ2-4; TRBD2 aligns across 14 bases. The CDR3 covers 14 residues. Germline-derived CDR1 and CDR2 are SGHAT and FQNNGV. V trimming: 5 bases; J trimming: 9 bases; junction bases outside the gene matches: 3.

This clone has only one observation. The rearrangement links TRBV5-1 to TRBJ2-3; D uncertain. The V gene lost 1 base and the J gene lost 6 bases, with 9 bases spanning the gap. Germline assignment: CDR1 SGHRS and CDR2 YFSETQ. The CDR3 is made up of 13 amino acids. The CDR3 is CASSLQLSDTQYF. The DNA of the CDR3 is TGCGCCAGCAGCTTGCAGCTATCGGATACGCAGTATTTT.

This clone was seen just once. This chain joins TRBV2 and TRBJ2-5; 13 nucleotides align to TRBD2. CDR1 SNHLY and CDR2 FYNNEI come from the germline V gene. V gave up 1 base and J gave up 5 bases; unmatched junction bases: 4. CDR3 length: 16 residues. The CDR3 nucleotides read TGTGCCAGCAGTGAAGGGACTAGCGGGAGTGGGGAGACCCAGTACTTC. Translated: CASSEGTSGSGETQYF.

This clone was seen a single time. This sequence joins TRBV11-2 and TRBJ1-3; D not resolved. CDR1 SGHAT and CDR2 FQNNGV come from the germline V gene. V was clipped by 5 bases and J by 0 bases, with 2 bases between them. The CDR3 has 12 residues. This CDR3 is CASSHSGNTIYF. DNA of the CDR3: TGTGCCAGCAGCCACTCTGGAAACACCATATATTTT.

The V call is TRBV10-1, the J call TRBJ1-2; no clear D gene. The CDR3 consists of 14 residues. With 3 bases removed from V and 3 bases from J, the gap between germline ends came to 11 bases. CDR1 is WNHNN, CDR2 SYGVQD, per germline (reference sequence). The CDR3 loop reads CASSDGLGDYGYTF. Written as DNA, the CDR3 is TGCGCCAGCAGTGATGGGTTAGGCGACTATGGCTACACCTTC.

The table lists this clone with a count of one. The chain links TRBV9 to TRBJ1-3, with 8 positions matching TRBD1. J lost 10 bases, V lost 0 bases, and 3 bases had no gene match. Germline CDR1 and CDR2: SGDLS and YYNGEE. CDR3 length equals 13 residues. CDR3 in amino acids: CASSVDRTGTIYF. CDR3 coding DNA: TGTGCCAGCAGCGTAGATCGGACAGGGACCATATATTTT.